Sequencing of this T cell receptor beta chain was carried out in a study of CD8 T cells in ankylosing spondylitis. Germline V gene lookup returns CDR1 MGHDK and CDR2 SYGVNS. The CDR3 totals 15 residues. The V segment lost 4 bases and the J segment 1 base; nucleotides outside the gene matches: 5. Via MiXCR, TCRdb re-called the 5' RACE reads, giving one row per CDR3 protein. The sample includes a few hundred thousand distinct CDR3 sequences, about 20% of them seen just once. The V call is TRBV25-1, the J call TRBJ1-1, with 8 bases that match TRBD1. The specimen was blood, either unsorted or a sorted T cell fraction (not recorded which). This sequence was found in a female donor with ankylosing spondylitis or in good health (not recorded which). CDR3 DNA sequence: TGTGCCAGCAGTGTTCGAACAGGGGGGAACACTGAAGCTTTCTTT. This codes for CASSVRTGGNTEAFF.